This TCR beta chain originates from a study of control samples from healthy donors and cancer patients. Trimming shortened V by 0 bases and J by 4 bases, and 15 bases separated the two germline ends. The CDR3 contains 16 residues. CDR1 is LGHNA, CDR2 YNFKEQ, per germline. Only in-frame clones appear in the TCRdb table, and some are missing; sequencing was by immunoSEQ multiplex PCR. The repertoire consists of 150,000 to 200,000 clones, with roughly 91% occurring once and the leading ten covering approximately 1.5%. The TCR was taken from a woman younger than 45 in good health. The sequenced sample was blood. The chain links TRBV4-2 to TRBJ1-2; no definite D call. The CDR3 region is CASSQEERAGAYGYTF. The DNA for the CDR3 is TGTGCCAGCAGCCAAGAGGAACGGGCCGGCGCCTATGGCTACACCTTC.